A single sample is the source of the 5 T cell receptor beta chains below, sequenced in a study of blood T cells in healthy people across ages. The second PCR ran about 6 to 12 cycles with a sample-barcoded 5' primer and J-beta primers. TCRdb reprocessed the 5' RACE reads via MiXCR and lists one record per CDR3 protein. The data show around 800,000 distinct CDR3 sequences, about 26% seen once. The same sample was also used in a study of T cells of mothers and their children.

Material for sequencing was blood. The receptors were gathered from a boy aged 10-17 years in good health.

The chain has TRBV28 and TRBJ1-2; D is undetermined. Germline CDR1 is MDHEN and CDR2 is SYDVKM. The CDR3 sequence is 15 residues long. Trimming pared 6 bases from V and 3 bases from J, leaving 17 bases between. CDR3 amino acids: CASSPGPSGYYGYTF. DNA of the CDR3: TGTGCCAGCAGCCCAGGACCCAGCGGCTACTATGGCTACACCTTC.

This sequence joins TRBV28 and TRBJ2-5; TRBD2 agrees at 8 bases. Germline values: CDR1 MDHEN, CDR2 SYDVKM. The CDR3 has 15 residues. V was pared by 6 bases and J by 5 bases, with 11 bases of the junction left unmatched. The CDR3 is CASRAGAPLRETQYF. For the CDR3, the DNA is TGTGCCAGCAGAGCGGGGGCCCCACTCCGGGAGACCCAGTACTTC.

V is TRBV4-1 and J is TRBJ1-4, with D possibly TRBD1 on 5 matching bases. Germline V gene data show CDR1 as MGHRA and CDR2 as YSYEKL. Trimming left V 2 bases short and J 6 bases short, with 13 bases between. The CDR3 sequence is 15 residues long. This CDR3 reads CASSQRDPEYEKLFF. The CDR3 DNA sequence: TGCGCCAGCAGCCAAAGGGACCCCGAATATGAAAAACTGTTTTTT.

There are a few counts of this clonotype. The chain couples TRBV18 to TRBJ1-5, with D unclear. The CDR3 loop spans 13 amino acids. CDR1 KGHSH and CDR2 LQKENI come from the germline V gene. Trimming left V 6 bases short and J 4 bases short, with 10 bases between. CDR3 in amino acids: CASSIQRNQPQHF. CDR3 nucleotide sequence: TGTGCCAGCTCGATCCAACGGAATCAGCCCCAGCATTTT.

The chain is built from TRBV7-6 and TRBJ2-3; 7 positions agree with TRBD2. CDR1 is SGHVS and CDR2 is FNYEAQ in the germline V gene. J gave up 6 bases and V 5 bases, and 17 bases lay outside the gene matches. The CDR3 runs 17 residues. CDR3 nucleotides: TGTGCCAGCAGCCTAACGGGGGGTCCCCCAGGATCCGATACGCAGTATTTT. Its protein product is CASSLTGGPPGSDTQYF.